This is a list of T cell receptor beta chains from one sample in a study of blood T cell repertoires in COVID-19. Sequencing was performed with immunoSEQ multiplex PCR; in TCRdb, only in-frame clones are kept and a portion is missing. This table holds 30,000 to 35,000 clones, 88% found once. The sequencing sample was made of peripheral blood. All receptors come from a man in his 60s with active COVID-19. Both conserved end residues are part of each CDR3. The D gene is left open where the match is weak. The size entry is marked missing in some rows and otherwise reads once, few, many or a size class.

V gene	J gene	clone size	D gene	CDR3 DNA	CDR3 protein
TRBV5-8	TRBJ2-1	.	.	TGTGCCAGCGCCCTCTTCGCAGGGGACTACAACAATGAGCAGTTCTTC	CASALFAGDYNNEQFF
TRBV14	TRBJ1-1	.	.	TGTGCCAGCAGCCATCCGAAGAGAACAGGAAAAGTTCGATTGAACACTGAAGCTTTCTTT	CASSHPKRTGKVRLNTEAFF
TRBV7-9	TRBJ2-3	.	TRBD2	TGTGCCAGCAGCAAAACTAGCGGGACTAGCACAGATACGCAGTATTTT	CASSKTSGTSTDTQYF
TRBV27	TRBJ1-1	.	.	TGTGCCAGCACCCATTTTGCCGGGAGTGATGGTCTGACTGAAGCTTTCTTT	CASTHFAGSDGLTEAFF
TRBV12-5	TRBJ2-7	.	TRBD2	TGTGCTAGTGGCCGCCGACTAGCGGGAAAGAGTCCCTACGAGCAGTACTTC	CASGRRLAGKSPYEQYF
TRBV7-8	TRBJ2-3	once	.	TGTGCCAGCAGCTTAGCGGGCGCAGATACGCAGTATTTT	CASSLAGADTQYF
TRBV27	TRBJ1-1	.	.	TGTGCCAGCAGTTTGGAGGACCGCACTGAAGCTTTCTTT	CASSLEDRTEAFF
TRBV2	TRBJ2-5	.	.	TGTGCCAGCACCAACAAAGAGACCCAGTACTTC	CASTNKETQYF
TRBV6-5	TRBJ1-4	.	TRBD1	TGTGCCAGCAGTCCGACAGGGCTTGTTGAAAAACTGTTTTTT	CASSPTGLVEKLFF
TRBV29-1	TRBJ2-7	.	.	TGCAGCGTGGCGATGGACAGAGGCTACGAGCAGTACTTC	CSVAMDRGYEQYF
TRBV6-6	TRBJ2-3	.	.	TGTGCCAGCATCAAACAGGGCTTTAGCACAGATACGCAGTATTTT	CASIKQGFSTDTQYF
TRBV9	TRBJ1-1	.	.	TGTGCCAGCAGCGTAGTAGATTTCCCGAACACTGAAGCTTTCTTT	CASSVVDFPNTEAFF
TRBV7-9	TRBJ1-3	.	TRBD1	TGTGCCAGCAGCTTTGGACAGGGGGCACCCTCTGGAAACACCATATATTTT	CASSFGQGAPSGNTIYF
TRBV4-1	TRBJ1-4	.	.	TGCGCCAGCAGCCAAAGTCGGGGGGAAAAACTGTTTTTT	CASSQSRGEKLFF
TRBV2	TRBJ2-7	.	TRBD2	TGTGCCTCGAAAGCGGGGGCGAACTACGAGCAGTACTTC	CASKAGANYEQYF
TRBV5-5	TRBJ1-6	.	.	TGTGCCAGCAGCTTGGAAGGTTATAAGGGGTCACCCCTCCACTTT	CASSLEGYKGSPLHF
TRBV5-1	TRBJ2-7	.	TRBD1	TGCGCCAGCAGCACTGGACAGGGGTCCTACGAGCAGTACTTC	CASSTGQGSYEQYF
TRBV19	TRBJ1-5	.	.	TGTGCCAGTAGTATGGGGGGTAACAGCAATCAGCCCCAGCATTTT	CASSMGGNSNQPQHF
TRBV27	TRBJ2-3	.	.	TGTGCCAGCAGTTTGTACGGGAGAGAGACAGATACGCAGTATTTT	CASSLYGRETDTQYF
TRBV30	TRBJ1-2	.	.	TGTGCCTGGAGAGTTCCCAGCCAGGACTATGGCTACACCTTC	CAWRVPSQDYGYTF
TRBV5-5	TRBJ2-7	.	.	TGTGCCAGCAGCTTGCAGGGAAACTACGAGCAGTACTTC	CASSLQGNYEQYF
TRBV9	TRBJ1-1	.	.	TGTGCCAGCAGCGTAGATCTACCCCCGCGGGGAGGGGAAGCTTTCTTT	CASSVDLPPRGGEAFF
TRBV24-1	TRBJ2-7	.	.	TGTGCCACCAGTTCACCGAGCTCCTACGAGCAGTACTTC	CATSSPSSYEQYF
TRBV29-1	TRBJ2-3	.	TRBD2	TGCAGCGTTGATGGGCCTAGCGGGGAGGTATATACGCAGTATTTT	CSVDGPSGEVYTQYF
TRBV15	TRBJ2-3	.	.	TGTGCCACCAAAGGGGGGGCTTGGCGAGATACGCAGTATTTT	CATKGGAWRDTQYF
TRBV3-1/TRBV3-2	TRBJ1-6	.	TRBD1	TGTGCCAGCAGCCGGGGACAGCCGAATTCACCCCTCCACTTT	CASSRGQPNSPLHF
TRBV7-9	TRBJ2-3	.	.	TGTGCCAGCAGCCTGTTGCGTACAGATACGCAGTATTTT	CASSLLRTDTQYF
TRBV5-1	TRBJ2-1	.	TRBD2	TGCGCCAGCAGCTTGGGTCTGCGGGAGCGGTCCTACAATGAGCAGTTCTTC	CASSLGLRERSYNEQFF
TRBV19	TRBJ2-7	.	TRBD2	TGTGCCACCCGCCCCGGGACTAGCGGGAACTACGAGCAGTACTTC	CATRPGTSGNYEQYF
TRBV4-1	TRBJ1-3	.	TRBD1	TGCGCCAGCAGCCAAGGGGTCCAGGGGGCGCGCGGAAACACCATATATTTT	CASSQGVQGARGNTIYF
TRBV6-5	TRBJ2-7	.	TRBD2	TGTGCCAGTAAAGGACTAGCGGTAACCTACGAGCAGTACTTC	CASKGLAVTYEQYF
TRBV7-3	TRBJ2-3	.	TRBD2	TGTGCCAGCAGCTTGGGTTTGACTAGCGGGAGCACAGATACGCAGTATTTT	CASSLGLTSGSTDTQYF
TRBV7-9	TRBJ2-1	.	TRBD2	TGTGCCAGCAGCCCATTAGCGGGAGGGCCGTTGGGCTCCTACAATGAGCAGTTCTTC	CASSPLAGGPLGSYNEQFF
TRBV28	TRBJ1-5	.	.	TGTGCCAGCAGCGTTGGGCCGATCTATAGCAATCAGCCCCAGCATTTT	CASSVGPIYSNQPQHF
TRBV10-1	TRBJ2-1	.	.	TGCGCCAGCAGTGAGTCGCCCCTTCTTGAGACACCCTACAATGAGCAGTTCTTC	CASSESPLLETPYNEQFF
TRBV25-1	TRBJ1-5	.	.	TGTGCCAGCATGGCTCAGGGTTACAATCAGCCCCAGCATTTT	CASMAQGYNQPQHF
TRBV2	TRBJ2-7	.	.	TGTGCCGCTACCAAGGGGTCCAACCGCGAGCAGTACTTC	CAATKGSNREQYF
TRBV6-5	TRBJ2-2	.	TRBD1	TGTGCCAGCCTACCGGGACAGGGGGCTTCCGGGGAGCTGTTTTTT	CASLPGQGASGELFF
TRBV6-5	TRBJ1-2	few	.	TGTGCCAGCAGACCGAAAGGGACACCCCCGGGGAGCTACACCTTC	CASRPKGTPPGSYTF
TRBV27	TRBJ1-5	.	.	TGTGCCAGCAGCCCATTTTGGGGGGGGAATAGCAATCAGCCCCAGCATTTT	CASSPFWGGNSNQPQHF
TRBV5-8	TRBJ2-5	.	.	TGTGCCAGCGACCCCCGCGGGAAAGAGACCCAGTACTTC	CASDPRGKETQYF
TRBV18	TRBJ1-5	.	TRBD1	TGTGCCAGCTCAGAACAGGGGGCGGTTCAGCCCCAGCATTTT	CASSEQGAVQPQHF
TRBV6-1	TRBJ2-5	.	.	TGTGCCAGCAGTGAAACAGGGAGGGGCAGGGCCCAAGAGACCCAGTACTTC	CASSETGRGRAQETQYF
TRBV11-2	TRBJ1-1	once	.	TGTGCCAGCAGCTTCCCAGGGTCGATAAGGAACACTGAAGCTTTCTTT	CASSFPGSIRNTEAFF
TRBV28	TRBJ2-7	.	.	TGTGCCAGCAGTTTATACAGGGTGTACGAGCAGTACTTC	CASSLYRVYEQYF
TRBV6-6	TRBJ1-1	.	.	TGTGCCAGCAGTTTCCATGGGTCAGGGCCTGTAGCTTTCTTT	CASSFHGSGPVAFF
TRBV24-1	TRBJ2-3	.	TRBD2	TGTGCCACCAGTGGAGGGACTAGCGGCACAGATACGCAGTATTTT	CATSGGTSGTDTQYF
TRBV19	TRBJ1-5	.	TRBD1	TGTGCCAGTAGTATTCCCGCCGGGACAGGGCGCAATCAGCCCCAGCATTTT	CASSIPAGTGRNQPQHF
TRBV14	TRBJ2-7	.	.	TGTGCCAGCAGCCCTGAGACAGGTCTGGGGTACGAGCAGTACTTC	CASSPETGLGYEQYF
TRBV6-2/TRBV6-3	TRBJ2-5	few	TRBD1	TGTGCCAGCAGCCCCAGGACAGGAGAGACCCAGTACTTC	CASSPRTGETQYF
TRBV5-1	TRBJ1-4	.	.	TGCGCCAGCACCGAGCCTAGCGGTGAAAAACTGTTTTTT	CASTEPSGEKLFF
TRBV30	TRBJ2-2	.	.	TGTGCCTGGAGTGTACTCCCATTCCCCGCCGGGGAGCTGTTTTTT	CAWSVLPFPAGELFF
TRBV29-1	TRBJ1-5	.	.	TGCAGCGGACTTGAGTGGGTTCAGCCCCAGCATTTT	CSGLEWVQPQHF
TRBV7-6	TRBJ2-3	once	TRBD1	TGTGCCAGCAGCTCGGGACAGGGCACAGATACGCAGTATTTT	CASSSGQGTDTQYF
TRBV2	TRBJ2-4	.	TRBD1	TGTGCCAGCAGTGAAGGGACAGGGGTGTCCGACATTCAGTACTTC	CASSEGTGVSDIQYF